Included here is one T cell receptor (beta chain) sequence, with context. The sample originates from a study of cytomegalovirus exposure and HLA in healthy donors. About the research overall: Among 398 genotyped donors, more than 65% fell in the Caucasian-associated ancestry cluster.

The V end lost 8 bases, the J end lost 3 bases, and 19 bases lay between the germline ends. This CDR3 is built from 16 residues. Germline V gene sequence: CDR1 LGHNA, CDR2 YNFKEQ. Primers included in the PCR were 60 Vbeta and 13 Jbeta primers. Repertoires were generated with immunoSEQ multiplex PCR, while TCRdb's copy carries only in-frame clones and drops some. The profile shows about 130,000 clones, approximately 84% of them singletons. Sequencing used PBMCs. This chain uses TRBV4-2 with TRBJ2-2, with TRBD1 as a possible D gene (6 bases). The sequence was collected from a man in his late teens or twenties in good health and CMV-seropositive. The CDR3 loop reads CASQVGWPGDTGELFF. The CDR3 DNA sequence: TGTGCCAGCCAAGTCGGGTGGCCAGGGGACACCGGGGAGCTGTTTTTT.